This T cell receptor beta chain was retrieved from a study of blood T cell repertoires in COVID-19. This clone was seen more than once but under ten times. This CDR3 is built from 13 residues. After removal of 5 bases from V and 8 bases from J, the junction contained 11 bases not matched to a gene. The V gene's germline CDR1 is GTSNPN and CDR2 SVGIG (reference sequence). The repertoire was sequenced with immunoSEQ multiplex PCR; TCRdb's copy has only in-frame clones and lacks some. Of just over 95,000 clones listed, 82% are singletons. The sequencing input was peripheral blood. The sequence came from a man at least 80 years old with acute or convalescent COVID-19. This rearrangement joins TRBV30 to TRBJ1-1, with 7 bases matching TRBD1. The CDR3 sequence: CAWGDLQGREAFF. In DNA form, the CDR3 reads TGTGCCTGGGGGGATCTACAGGGGCGAGAAGCTTTCTTT.